The 13 T cell receptor beta chains in this list originate from one sample, sequenced in a study of regulatory T cells in long-lasting Graves disease. TCR beta libraries were built with iRepertoire HTBI primers and Arm-PCR of CDR3 regions. MiXCR was run by TCRdb on the multiplex PCR reads, yielding one entry per CDR3 protein. The sample includes hundreds of thousands of distinct CDR3 sequences, 20% to 25% of them seen just once. Time point defined: persistent/refractory GD, antithyroid drugs over 5 years with positive TRAb. PBMC RNA served as the TCR library source. The starting material was peripheral blood mononuclear cells (PBMCs), obtained when the disease was refractory, from a patient treated with antithyroid drugs. The receptors were gathered from a female donor with Graves disease.

This clonotype occurred a few times. This sequence joins TRBV30 and TRBJ1-1; D is unresolved. Germline CDR1 reads GTSNPN; CDR2 reads SVGIG (reference sequence). Between the trimmed V and J ends, which lost 2 bases and 6 bases, there was a span of 7 bases. The CDR3 spans 11 residues. The CDR3 spells CAWSRDAEAFF. The CDR3 region has the DNA TGTGCCTGGAGTCGTGACGCTGAAGCTTTCTTT.

The rearrangement uses TRBV25-1 and TRBJ1-2, with a weak D call TRBD1 (6 bases). Trimming took off 7 bases at V and 4 bases at J, with 13 bases between the two ends. Looked up from germline, CDR1 is MGHDK and CDR2 is SYGVNS. The CDR3 totals 13 residues. CDR3 DNA: TGTGCCAGCACAGGGGTTGGCGGCTATGGCTACACCTTC. Translated, it gives CASTGVGGYGYTF.

This clonotype has more than one count but fewer than ten. The genes are TRBV20-1 and TRBJ1-4; perhaps TRBD1 as D (5 bases). The V and J ends lost 0 bases and 5 bases respectively, with 13 bases between them. The CDR3 spans 15 residues. Looked up from germline, CDR1 is DFQATT and CDR2 is SNEGSKA (reference sequence). CDR3 in DNA: TGCAGTGCTAGAGATCATGGCAGGGCGAATGAAAAACTGTTTTTT. Protein sequence: CSARDHGRANEKLFF.

This clonotype was seen at least ten times. This chain connects TRBV20-1 to TRBJ2-5, with D possibly matching TRBD2 (5 bases). CDR1 is DFQATT and CDR2 is SNEGSKA in the germline V gene (reference sequence). The CDR3 extends over 12 amino acids. Between the trimmed V and J ends, which lost 7 bases and 5 bases, there was a span of 14 bases. The CDR3, as DNA: TGCAGTGGAGGGCCGCTTCTGGAGACCCAGTACTTC. It codes for CSGGPLLETQYF.

Points on this clonotype: A read error is possible here, since a much larger clone lies one base away. V gene TRBV6-1 combines with J gene TRBJ2-7; TRBD2 agrees at 9 bases. The CDR3 length is 17 residues. The germline V gene encodes CDR1 MNHNS and CDR2 SASEGT. The CDR3 sequence: CASSTGFELAGTYERYF. The CDR3 DNA reads TGTGCCAGCAGTACGGGATTTGAGCTAGCGGGAACCTACGAGCGGTACTTC.

This clonotype has at least ten counts. V gene TRBV11-2 combines with J gene TRBJ2-5; D gene ambiguous. Germline lookup yields CDR1 SGHAT and CDR2 FQNNGV. The V gene lost 5 bases and the J gene lost 2 bases, with 18 bases spanning the gap. The CDR3 loop spans 16 amino acids. The CDR3 protein is CASSPRALTAQETQYF. The CDR3 nucleotides read TGTGCCAGCAGCCCTCGGGCCCTCACCGCACAAGAGACCCAGTACTTC.

In its sample, this clonotype was seen many times. The chain uses TRBV11-2 and TRBJ2-2, with D perhaps matching TRBD1 (5 bases). With 5 bases removed from V and 8 bases from J, the gap between germline ends came to 9 bases. CDR3 size: 12 residues. CDR1 SGHAT and CDR2 FQNNGV come from the germline V gene. Here the CDR3 reads CASSLSGGELFF. The CDR3 DNA reads as TGTGCCAGCAGCCTCTCAGGGGGGGAGCTGTTTTTT.

Of note for this clonotype: The CDR3 ends on some other residue instead of the conserved phenylalanine or tryptophan, so this is likely a read error. The J gene is TRBJ2-7, the V gene TRBV28; possibly TRBD1 for D (5 bases). Trimming removed 3 bases from V and 4 bases from J, with 10 bases in between. The V gene's germline CDR1 is MDHEN and CDR2 SYDVKM. The CDR3 is made up of 13 amino acids. The CDR3 loop reads CASSFRAAYEQYS. The CDR3 region has the DNA TGTGCCAGCAGTTTCAGGGCAGCTTACGAGCAGTACTCC.

Ten or more counts support this clonotype. The V call is TRBV7-8, the J call TRBJ2-6; TRBD1 matches 9 bases. The V gene's germline CDR1 is SGHVS and CDR2 FQNEAQ. V trimming: 5 bases; J trimming: 0 bases; junction bases outside the gene matches: 2. CDR3 length: 16 residues. In DNA, the CDR3 is TGTGCCAGCAGCAGGACAGGGGCCTCTGGGGCCAACGTCCTGACTTTC. It is translated as CASSRTGASGANVLTF. Looking up the rest from reference TRBV7-8 and TRBJ2-6 gives the full variable domain: GAGVSQSPRYKVAKRGQDVALRCDPISGHVSLFWYQQALGQGPEFLTYFQNEAQLDKSGLPSDRFFAERPEGSVSTLKIQRTQQEDSAVYLCASSRTGASGANVLTFGAGSRLTVL.

This sequence joins TRBV3-1 and TRBJ2-7, with 7 bases matching TRBD2. The CDR3 consists of 12 residues. Germline CDR1 LGHDT, CDR2 YNNKEL (reference sequence). Losses at the gene ends were 1 base for V and 13 bases for J; bases not matched to a gene: 7. CDR3 loop: CASSQGGAGPYF. Written as DNA, the CDR3 is TGTGCCAGCAGCCAAGGAGGAGCGGGACCATACTTC.

The chain is built from TRBV28 and TRBJ1-5, with no clear D. This CDR3 spans 16 amino acids. Trimming stripped 3 bases from V and 3 bases from J, with 15 bases between. CDR1 MDHEN and CDR2 SYDVKM come from the germline V gene. This CDR3 reads CASSFAQAGVNQPQHF. DNA for the CDR3: TGTGCCAGCAGTTTTGCCCAGGCGGGAGTCAATCAGCCCCAGCATTTT.

The chain employs TRBV4-3 and TRBJ2-7, with 8 positions matching TRBD2. Germline V gives CDR1 LGHNA, CDR2 YSLEER. The CDR3 is 14 amino acids. With 3 bases clipped from V and 2 bases from J, the junction kept 3 bases outside the gene matches. The CDR3 DNA follows: TGCGCCAGCAGCCATAGCGGGGCAGCCTACGAGCAGTACTTC. Amino acid sequence: CASSHSGAAYEQYF.

This clonotype has at least ten counts. This sequence joins TRBV29-1 and TRBJ2-7; D is uncertain. The length of the CDR3 is 11 residues. The V and J ends lost 5 bases and 4 bases respectively, with 9 bases between them. Germline CDR1 is SQVTM and CDR2 is ANQGSEA. In DNA form, the CDR3 reads TGCAGCGTTAAGGGTTTATACGAGCAGTACTTC. This gives the protein CSVKGLYEQYF.